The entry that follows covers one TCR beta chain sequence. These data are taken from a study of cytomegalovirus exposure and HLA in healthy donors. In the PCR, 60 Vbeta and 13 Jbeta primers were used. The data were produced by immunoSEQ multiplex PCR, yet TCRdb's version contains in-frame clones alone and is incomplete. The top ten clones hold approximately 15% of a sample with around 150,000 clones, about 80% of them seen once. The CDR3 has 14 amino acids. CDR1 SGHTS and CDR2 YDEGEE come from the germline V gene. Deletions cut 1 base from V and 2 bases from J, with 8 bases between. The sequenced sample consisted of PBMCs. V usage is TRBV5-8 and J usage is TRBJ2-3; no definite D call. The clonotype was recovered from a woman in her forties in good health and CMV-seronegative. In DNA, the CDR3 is TGTGCCAGCAGCTTGAACAGAATCACAGATACGCAGTATTTT. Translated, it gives CASSLNRITDTQYF.